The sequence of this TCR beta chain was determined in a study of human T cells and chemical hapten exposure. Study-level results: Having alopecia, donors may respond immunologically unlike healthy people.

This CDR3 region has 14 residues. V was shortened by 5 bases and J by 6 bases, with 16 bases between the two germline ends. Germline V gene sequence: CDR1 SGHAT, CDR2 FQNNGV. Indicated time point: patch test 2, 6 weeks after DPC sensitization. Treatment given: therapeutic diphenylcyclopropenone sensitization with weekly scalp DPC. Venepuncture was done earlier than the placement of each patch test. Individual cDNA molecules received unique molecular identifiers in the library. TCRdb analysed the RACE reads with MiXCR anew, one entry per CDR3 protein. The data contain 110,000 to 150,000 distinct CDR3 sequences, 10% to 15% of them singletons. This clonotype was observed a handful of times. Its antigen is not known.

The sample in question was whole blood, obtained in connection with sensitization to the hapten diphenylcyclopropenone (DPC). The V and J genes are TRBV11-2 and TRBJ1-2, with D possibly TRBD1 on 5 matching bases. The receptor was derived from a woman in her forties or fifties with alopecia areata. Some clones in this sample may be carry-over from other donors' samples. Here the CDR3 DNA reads TGTGCCAGCAGCCCACGCAGGGACCGAGATGGCTACACCTTC. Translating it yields CASSPRRDRDGYTF.